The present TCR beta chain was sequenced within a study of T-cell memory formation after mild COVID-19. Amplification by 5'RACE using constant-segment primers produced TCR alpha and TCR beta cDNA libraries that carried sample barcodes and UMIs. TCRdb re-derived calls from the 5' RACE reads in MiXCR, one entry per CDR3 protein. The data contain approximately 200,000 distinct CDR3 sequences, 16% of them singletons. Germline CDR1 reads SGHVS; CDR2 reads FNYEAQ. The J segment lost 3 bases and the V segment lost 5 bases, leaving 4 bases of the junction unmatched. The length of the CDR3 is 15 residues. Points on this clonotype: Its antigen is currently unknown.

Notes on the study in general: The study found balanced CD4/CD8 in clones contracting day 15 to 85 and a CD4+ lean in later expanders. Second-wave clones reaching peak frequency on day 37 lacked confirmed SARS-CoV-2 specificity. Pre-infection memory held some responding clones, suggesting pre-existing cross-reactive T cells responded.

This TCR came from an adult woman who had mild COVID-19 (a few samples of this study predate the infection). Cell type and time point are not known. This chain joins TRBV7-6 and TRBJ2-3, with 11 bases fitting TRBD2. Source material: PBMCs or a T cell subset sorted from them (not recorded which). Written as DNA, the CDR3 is TGTGCCAGCAGCCTGGGACTAGCGGAAACAGATACGCAGTATTTT. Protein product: CASSLGLAETDTQYF.